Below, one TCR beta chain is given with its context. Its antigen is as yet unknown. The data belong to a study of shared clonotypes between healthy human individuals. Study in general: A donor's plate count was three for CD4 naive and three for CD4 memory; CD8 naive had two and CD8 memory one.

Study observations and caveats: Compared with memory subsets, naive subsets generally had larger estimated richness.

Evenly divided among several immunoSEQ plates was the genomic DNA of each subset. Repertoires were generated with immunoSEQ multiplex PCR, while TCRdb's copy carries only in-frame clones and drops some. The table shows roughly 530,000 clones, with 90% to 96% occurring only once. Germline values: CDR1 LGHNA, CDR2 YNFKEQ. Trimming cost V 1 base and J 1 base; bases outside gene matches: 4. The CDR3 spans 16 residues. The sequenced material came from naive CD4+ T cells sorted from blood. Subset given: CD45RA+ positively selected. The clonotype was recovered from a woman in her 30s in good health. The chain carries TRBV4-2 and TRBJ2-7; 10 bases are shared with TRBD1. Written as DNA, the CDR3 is TGTGCCAGCAGCCAAGGGGACAGGGGACTATCCTACGAGCAGTACTTC. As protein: CASSQGDRGLSYEQYF.